This T cell receptor beta chain appears in the sequencing data of a study of blood T cells in healthy people across ages. The authors ran a second PCR of 7 to 11 cycles using a sample-barcoded 5' primer and a J-beta primer mix. MiXCR, applied by TCRdb to the 5' RACE reads, yields one record per CDR3 protein. The sample has roughly 1,500,000 distinct CDR3 sequences; roughly a third are singletons. Germline assignment: CDR1 MNHNS and CDR2 SASEGT. V lost 7 bases and J lost 3, with 9 bases in between. The CDR3 spans 12 residues. This clonotype originated in a woman aged 30 to 39 in good health. Source material: blood. V and J are TRBV6-1 and TRBJ1-2; D gene uncertain. CDR3 in amino acids: CASKRVDYGYTF. The CDR3 DNA reads TGTGCCAGCAAAAGGGTGGACTATGGCTACACCTTC.